In this sample, the clone carrying this T cell receptor beta chain turned up once. The data stem from a study of control samples from healthy donors and cancer patients. The table came from immunoSEQ multiplex PCR; TCRdb's copy has only in-frame clones and leaves some out. This table holds 110,000 or so clones, 70% to 85% found once. The V gene's germline CDR1 is MGHRA and CDR2 YSYEKL. The CDR3 runs to 15 residues. With 3 bases removed from V and 3 bases from J, the gap between germline ends came to 14 bases. The sample was blood. V is TRBV4-1 and J is TRBJ1-1; unclear D gene. The TCR originated in a man younger than 35 in good health. CDR3: CASSHPIQKDTEAFF. As DNA, the CDR3 is TGCGCCAGCAGCCACCCTATCCAAAAGGACACTGAAGCTTTCTTT.